The 29 T cell receptor beta chains reported below all come from one sample, sequenced in a study of regulatory T cells in long-lasting Graves disease. Time point: newly diagnosed GD, antithyroid drugs for less than 3 months. Extracted PBMC RNA gave rise to the TCR library. iRepertoire HTBI primers and Arm-PCR of CDR3 regions built TCR beta libraries. TCRdb called the multiplex PCR reads again in MiXCR, with one record for every CDR3 protein. The sample consists of 500,000 or so distinct CDR3 sequences, about 17% of them appearing once. The data were also submitted as part of a second study, on T cells in Graves' hyperthyroidism and ophthalmopathy.

This material consisted of peripheral blood mononuclear cells (PBMCs), taken at new diagnosis, from a patient treated with antithyroid drugs. These receptors all come from a man aged 40-49 years with Graves disease.

This clonotype has at least ten counts. This chain links TRBV28 with TRBJ2-7; 9 positions agree with TRBD1. Germline CDR1 and CDR2: MDHEN and SYDVKM. The CDR3 contains 14 residues. The J segment lost 4 bases and the V segment lost 2 bases, leaving 3 bases of the junction unmatched. This CDR3 reads CASSLVGQGYEQYF. CDR3 in DNA: TGTGCCAGCAGTTTAGTGGGACAGGGTTACGAGCAGTACTTC.

This clonotype was found many times. The chain joins TRBV20-1 to TRBJ1-2; no definite D call. The CDR3 sequence is 13 residues long. The germline V and J ends were trimmed by 6 bases and 4 bases, with 15 bases remaining between them. CDR1 DFQATT and CDR2 SNEGSKA come from the germline V gene (reference sequence). The DNA of the CDR3 is TGCAGTGCCAGTACGCAACTGGGCTATGGCTACACCTTC. Translated: CSASTQLGYGYTF.

V usage is TRBV14 and J usage is TRBJ1-1; no clear D. The CDR3 runs to 13 residues. Germline CDR1 reads SGHDN; CDR2 reads FVKESK. Trimming removed 1 base at V and 8 bases at J, with 11 bases between. CDR3 in amino acids: CASSQVRKLEAFF. Here the CDR3 DNA reads TGTGCCAGCAGCCAAGTCCGCAAACTAGAAGCTTTCTTT.

The table lists this clonotype with many counts. The rearrangement links TRBV28 to TRBJ2-7; a weak D match, TRBD1 (5 bases). V lost 6 bases and J 6 bases, leaving 12 bases between the germline ends. CDR3 length: 12 residues. Germline V gene lookup returns CDR1 MDHEN and CDR2 SYDVKM. The DNA for the CDR3 is TGTGCCAGCAGGGGGCAATTCAGCGAGCAGTACTTC. Translation: CASRGQFSEQYF.

This clonotype was seen many times. The chain recombines TRBV2 with TRBJ2-3, with TRBD2 identical over 15 bases. Germline-derived CDR1 and CDR2 are SNHLY and FYNNEI. There are 19 residues in the CDR3. J lost 0 bases, V lost 6 bases, and 10 bases had no gene match. CDR3 bases: TGTGCCAGCAGAACGGGACTAGCGGGAGGACGACGAAGCACAGATACGCAGTATTTT. Its protein is CASRTGLAGGRRSTDTQYF.

This clonotype was counted a few times. The chain uses TRBV10-3 and TRBJ1-2; D ambiguous. The germline V gene encodes CDR1 ENHRY and CDR2 SYGVKD. V was shortened by 0 bases and J by 8 bases, with 10 bases between the two germline ends. The CDR3 contains 13 residues. The CDR3 here is CAISESFTGGYTF. CDR3 nucleotides: TGTGCCATCAGTGAGTCGTTCACTGGGGGCTACACCTTC.

This sequence joins TRBV20-1 and TRBJ1-4; D is perhaps TRBD1 (5 bases). The germline V gene encodes CDR1 DFQATT and CDR2 SNEGSKA (reference sequence). V shed 3 bases and J shed 5 bases, with 16 bases lying between them. This CDR3 has 15 residues. CDR3: CSASHSVGENEKLFF. CDR3 nucleotide sequence: TGCAGTGCTAGTCACTCCGTAGGGGAGAATGAAAAACTGTTTTTT.

The rearrangement uses TRBV10-1 and TRBJ2-2; 10 nucleotides align to TRBD1. The CDR3 has 18 residues. CDR1 is WNHNN and CDR2 is SYGVQD in the germline V gene (reference sequence). V lost 6 bases to trimming and J lost 0 bases; unmatched junction nucleotides: 10. This chain's CDR3 is CASSKPGQGSSNTGELFF. The CDR3 coding sequence is TGCGCCAGCAGCAAACCGGGACAGGGGTCCTCGAACACCGGGGAGCTGTTTTTT.

This clonotype appeared a single time. The rearrangement links TRBV2 to TRBJ2-7; 9 bases line up with TRBD1. The CDR3 sequence is 14 residues long. J was trimmed by 3 bases and V by 7 bases; bases with no gene match: 7. Germline CDR1 SNHLY, CDR2 FYNNEI. The CDR3 DNA reads as TGTGCCAGCAACCCCCAGACAGGGGGCTACGAGCAGTACTTC. This sequence encodes CASNPQTGGYEQYF.

This clonotype has ten or more counts. V usage is TRBV11-2 and J usage is TRBJ2-1; 16 bases map to TRBD2. The CDR3 contains 16 residues. The germline gives CDR1 SGHAT, CDR2 FQNNGV. V lost 5 bases and J lost 4; bases outside the gene matches: 2. CDR3 nucleotide sequence: TGTGCCAGCAGCCTGGGACTAGCGGGAGGGTACAATGAGCAGTTCTTC. Amino acid sequence: CASSLGLAGGYNEQFF.

There are a few counts of this clonotype. This chain links TRBV12-3 or TRBV12-4 with TRBJ1-2; D possibly corresponds to TRBD1 (6 bases). The ends were cut back, 7 bases at V and 8 bases at J, with 20 bases in the middle. The CDR3 loop spans 14 amino acids. DNA for the CDR3: TGTGCCAGCACCCACCAACAGGGTGGAAGCGGCTACACCTTC. This sequence encodes CASTHQQGGSGYTF.

There are many counts of this clonotype. The chain carries TRBV19 and TRBJ2-1; TRBD1 matches 7 bases. Looked up from germline, CDR1 is LNHDA and CDR2 is SQIVND (reference sequence). With V trimmed by 7 bases and J by 2 bases, 5 bases remained unmatched. There are 14 residues in the CDR3. Written as DNA, the CDR3 is TGTGCCAGTACCAAAAGGGGGCCCTACAATGAGCAGTTCTTC. Its translation is CASTKRGPYNEQFF.

This clonotype was observed once. V is TRBV19 and J is TRBJ2-1, with a weak D call TRBD1 (7 bases). The CDR3 totals 17 residues. CDR1 is LNHDA, CDR2 SQIVND, per germline (reference sequence). V lost 1 base and J 4 bases, leaving 17 bases between the germline ends. DNA of the CDR3: TGTGCCAGTAGTATAGGTTTCCAGGGGGACTTTTACAATGAGCAGTTCTTC. This sequence encodes CASSIGFQGDFYNEQFF. The entire variable domain, with the rest obtained from reference TRBV19 and TRBJ2-1, is as follows: DGGITQSPKYLFRKEGQNVTLSCEQNLNHDAMYWYRQDPGQGLRLIYYSQIVNDFQKGDIAEGYSVSREKKESFPLTVTSAQKNPTAFYLCASSIGFQGDFYNEQFFGPGTRLTVL.

A single count supports this clonotype. The chain has TRBV30 and TRBJ1-2, with 10 bases that match TRBD1. Trimming cost V 2 bases and J 7 bases; bases outside gene matches: 4. This CDR3 comprises 13 residues. CDR1 and CDR2 from the germline V gene are GTSNPN and SVGIG (reference sequence). Here the CDR3 reads CAWSPGQGSGYTF. In nucleotides, the CDR3 is TGTGCCTGGAGTCCGGGACAGGGGAGTGGCTACACCTTC.

The table lists this clonotype with many counts. The rearrangement links TRBV6-1 to TRBJ2-2; 9 bases are a match to TRBD2. Germline CDR1 is MNHNS and CDR2 is SASEGT. CDR3 size: 16 residues. V lost 5 bases, J lost 5 bases, and 9 bases stayed unmatched. The CDR3 here is CASSRSSGSLTGELFF. In DNA form, the CDR3 reads TGTGCCAGCAGTAGAAGTAGCGGGAGTTTGACCGGGGAGCTGTTTTTT.

The chain uses TRBV29-1 and TRBJ1-2, with D possibly TRBD1 on 6 matching bases. Trimming stripped 3 bases from V and 0 bases from J, with 11 bases between. This CDR3 is built from 14 residues. The germline V gene has CDR1 SQVTM and CDR2 ANQGSEA. CDR3 in amino acids: CSVDRGLANYGYTF. CDR3 coding DNA: TGCAGCGTTGATAGGGGGTTGGCTAACTATGGCTACACCTTC.

This clonotype was detected a few times. The rearrangement joins TRBV5-1 to TRBJ1-5; D remains ambiguous. The V and J ends lost 4 bases and 4 bases respectively, with 15 bases between them. The germline gives CDR1 SGHRS, CDR2 YFSETQ. The CDR3 length is 15 residues. The CDR3 loop is CASSLDGRMNQPQHF. The CDR3 nucleotides are TGCGCCAGCAGCCTAGACGGACGGATGAATCAGCCCCAGCATTTT.

The J gene is TRBJ2-7, the V gene TRBV20-1, with TRBD2 matching 8 bases. Trimming took 2 bases from V and 1 from J; bases not matched to a gene: 7. Germline loops: CDR1 DFQATT, CDR2 SNEGSKA (reference sequence). This CDR3 comprises 15 residues. The CDR3 DNA is TGCAGTGCTAGAAGTCTAGCGGGTGCGTCCTACGAGCAGTACTTC. Amino acid sequence: CSARSLAGASYEQYF.

This clonotype has at least ten counts. The rearrangement links TRBV19 to TRBJ2-1; D gene ambiguous. This CDR3 comprises 15 residues. Germline lookup yields CDR1 LNHDA and CDR2 SQIVND (reference sequence). The germline V and J ends were trimmed by 4 bases and 0 bases, with 10 bases remaining between them. The CDR3 nucleotides read TGTGCCAGTAGTAAGGTCAGGAGCTCCTACAATGAGCAGTTCTTC. This sequence encodes CASSKVRSSYNEQFF.

This clonotype occurred many times. The chain recombines TRBV5-1 with TRBJ2-3, with 11 bases aligning to TRBD2. The CDR3 runs to 15 residues. Germline CDR1 SGHRS, CDR2 YFSETQ. V trimming: 6 bases; J trimming: 7 bases; junction bases outside the gene matches: 10. The CDR3 region has the DNA TGCGCCAGCAAAGGAGATCTAGCGGGAGGACATACGCAGTATTTT. Translation: CASKGDLAGGHTQYF.

Ten or more counts support this clonotype. The chain joins TRBV12-3 or TRBV12-4 to TRBJ2-7, with D perhaps matching TRBD2 (6 bases). V dropped 6 bases and J dropped 3 bases, with 9 bases sitting between them. This CDR3 contains 12 residues. CDR3: CASRRTNYEQYF. CDR3 in DNA: TGTGCCAGCAGGAGGACTAACTACGAGCAGTACTTC.

This clonotype appeared many times. This chain links TRBV7-8 with TRBJ1-1; D remains ambiguous. The CDR3 totals 12 residues. Between the trimmed V and J ends, which lost 8 bases and 7 bases, there was a span of 14 bases. CDR1 and CDR2 from the germline V gene are SGHVS and FQNEAQ. The CDR3 spells CASSISPIEAFF. CDR3 DNA: TGTGCCAGCTCCATTAGCCCGATTGAAGCTTTCTTT.

This clonotype was recorded a few times. The chain uses TRBV20-1 and TRBJ1-5; D may be TRBD1 (6 bases). CDR1 and CDR2 (germline): DFQATT, SNEGSKA (reference sequence). Trimming removed 1 base from V and 5 bases from J, with 9 bases in between. The CDR3 extends over 13 amino acids. This chain's CDR3 is CSARAEGDQPQHF. CDR3 coding DNA: TGCAGTGCTAGAGCGGAGGGGGATCAGCCCCAGCATTTT.

The chain links TRBV7-9 to TRBJ2-3; TRBD2 matches at 7 bases. J was trimmed by 3 bases and V by 4 bases; bases with no gene match: 13. CDR1 SEHNR and CDR2 FQNEAQ come from the germline V gene (reference sequence). The CDR3 sequence is 17 residues long. The CDR3 protein is CASSSNSRGGLTDTQYF. The CDR3 nucleotides read TGTGCCAGCAGCTCGAATAGCCGGGGAGGGCTTACAGATACGCAGTATTTT.

CDR3 sequence reads: CASSLQGQGDYEQYF. The CDR3 DNA sequence: TGTGCCAGCAGTTTACAGGGACAGGGGGATTACGAGCAGTACTTC. The chain is built from TRBV27 and TRBJ2-7, with 11 bases that match TRBD1. The CDR3 contains 15 residues. The germline CDR1 and CDR2 sequences are MNHEY and SMNVEV (reference sequence). The J segment lost 4 bases and the V segment lost 2 bases, leaving 4 bases of the junction unmatched.

The chain recombines TRBV28 with TRBJ1-1; D uncertain. Trimming removed 3 bases at V and 0 bases at J, with 8 bases between. From germline, CDR1 is MDHEN and CDR2 SYDVKM. The CDR3 consists of 14 residues. CDR3 in amino acids: CASSFPQMNTEAFF. The DNA for the CDR3 is TGTGCCAGCAGTTTCCCCCAGATGAACACTGAAGCTTTCTTT.

Many counts were recorded for this clonotype. The CDR3 DNA reads as TGTGCCTGGAGTGTACCGGCGGGGGGTCCCGGGAATACGCAGTATTTT. The encoded protein is CAWSVPAGGPGNTQYF. The gene calls are TRBV30 and TRBJ2-3; TRBD2 matches 8 bases. Germline V CDR1 and CDR2: GTSNPN, SVGIG (reference sequence). V lost 0 bases, J lost 7 bases, and 12 bases stayed unmatched. The CDR3 runs 16 residues.

The chain has TRBV7-9 and TRBJ1-1, with 7 bases aligning to TRBD1. Germline-derived CDR1 and CDR2 are SEHNR and FQNEAQ (reference sequence). The CDR3 runs 14 residues. V shed 2 bases and J 4 bases; nucleotides not matched to a gene: 4. CDR3 DNA: TGTGCCAGCAGCTTAACCAGGGGGACCACTGAAGCTTTCTTT. This gives the protein CASSLTRGTTEAFF.

This clonotype was counted many times. This rearrangement joins TRBV7-9 to TRBJ2-1, with 12 nucleotides matching TRBD2. The CDR3 contains 16 residues. Germline V gene sequence: CDR1 SEHNR, CDR2 FQNEAQ (reference sequence). V lost 4 bases, J lost 3 bases, and 4 bases stayed unmatched. CDR3 nucleotides: TGTGCCAGCAGCTCCTGGACTAGCGGGAACTACAATGAGCAGTTCTTC. Translating it yields CASSSWTSGNYNEQFF.